Below, 17 T cell receptor beta chains from the same sample are listed, as sequenced in a study of cytomegalovirus exposure and HLA in healthy donors. Vbeta (60) and Jbeta (13) primers were used in the PCR. Clones were read by immunoSEQ multiplex PCR, and TCRdb kept only the in-frame ones, dropping some. The table lists about 180,000 clones, around 80% of them singletons. Input material: PBMCs. The receptor source for this set is a man aged 40-55 years in good health and CMV-seronegative.

This chain joins TRBV6-4 and TRBJ2-3, with D unclear. Trimming removed 4 bases from V and 4 bases from J, with 9 bases in between. This CDR3 has 13 amino acids. From germline, CDR1 is MRHNA and CDR2 SNTAGT. The CDR3 DNA follows: TGTGCCAGCAGTGTATCAGTCGCAGATACGCAGTATTTT. Translating it yields CASSVSVADTQYF.

Only one count was recorded for this clone. In DNA form, the CDR3 reads TGCGCCAGCAGCCCCGGTGCGGGAGGGCCCGGGGAGCTGTTTTTT. The encoded protein is CASSPGAGGPGELFF. This chain links TRBV4-1 with TRBJ2-2; 9 bases line up with TRBD2. Germline CDR1 reads MGHRA; CDR2 reads YSYEKL. The CDR3 runs 15 residues. V was pared by 4 bases and J by 6 bases, with 6 bases of the junction left unmatched.

This chain connects TRBV7-9 to TRBJ2-1; TRBD2 aligns across 11 bases. The trim removed 5 bases at V and 7 bases at J, leaving 16 bases unmatched. The CDR3 length is 18 residues. The germline gives CDR1 SEHNR, CDR2 FQNEAQ (reference sequence). CDR3 coding DNA: TGTGCCAGCAGCCCAGGATCCGGAATAGCGGGAGGGAAGAATGAGCAGTTCTTC. Translation gives CASSPGSGIAGGKNEQFF. Full variable domain (outside the CDR3, taken from reference TRBV7-9 and TRBJ2-1): DTGVSQNPRHKITKRGQNVTFRCDPISEHNRLYWYRQTLGQGPEFLTYFQNEAQLEKSRLLSDRFSAERPKGSFSTLEIQRTEQGDSAMYLCASSPGSGIAGGKNEQFFGPGTRLTVL.

This chain connects TRBV19 to TRBJ2-2; D perhaps matches TRBD1 (6 bases). V gave up 6 bases and J gave up 2 bases, with 13 bases separating them. Germline values: CDR1 LNHDA, CDR2 SQIVND (reference sequence). The CDR3 totals 15 residues. CDR3 in amino acids: CASRGPGQNTGELFF. The CDR3 DNA is TGTGCCAGTAGGGGACCGGGACAAAACACCGGGGAGCTGTTTTTT.

This chain links TRBV29-1 with TRBJ1-1; TRBD1 might be the D (6 bases). The CDR3 is 13 amino acids. Germline V gives CDR1 SQVTM, CDR2 ANQGSEA. The ends were cut back, 4 bases at V and 4 bases at J, with 13 bases in the middle. The CDR3 coding sequence is TGCAGCGTTGCGAAGGGGGGGTCCACTGAAGCTTTCTTT. It specifies CSVAKGGSTEAFF.

The chain is built from TRBV12-5 and TRBJ2-5; 8 bases match TRBD1. CDR3 length: 13 residues. Germline CDR1 reads LGHNT; CDR2 reads FRNRAP. The ends lost 7 bases at V and 7 bases at J; junction bases unmatched: 8. In DNA form, the CDR3 reads TGTGCTAGTGTGCCCCAGGGGGCGAGGACCCAGTACTTC. Translation: CASVPQGARTQYF.

CDR3: CASSLGDRVYEQYF. The CDR3, as DNA: TGTGCCAGCAGCTTAGGTGACAGGGTCTACGAGCAGTACTTC. The J gene is TRBJ2-7, the V gene TRBV11-2; 7 bases match TRBD1. V lost 1 base and J lost 3; bases outside the gene matches: 3. This CDR3 is 14 amino acids long. CDR1 is SGHAT, CDR2 FQNNGV, per germline.

This sequence joins TRBV5-6 and TRBJ2-7, with D possibly matching TRBD2 (5 bases). CDR3 length equals 15 residues. Between the trimmed V and J ends, which lost 1 base and 2 bases, there was a span of 13 bases. Germline CDR1 and CDR2: SGHDT and YYEEEE. The CDR3, as DNA: TGTGCCAGCAGCTTGTACGGGGTAGGAACCTACGAGCAGTACTTC. Translated, it gives CASSLYGVGTYEQYF.

The rearrangement links TRBV4-1 to TRBJ2-3, with 7 bases identical to TRBD1. This CDR3 spans 17 amino acids. Germline loops: CDR1 MGHRA, CDR2 YSYEKL. V lost 0 bases to trimming and J lost 3 bases; unmatched junction nucleotides: 9. CDR3 bases: TGCGCCAGCAGCCAAGATCCGAGGGCCAGGGGGACAGATACGCAGTATTTT. Translated, it gives CASSQDPRARGTDTQYF.

The rearrangement links TRBV19 to TRBJ1-1; TRBD1 is a possible D gene (5 bases). Trimming stripped 2 bases from V and 5 bases from J, with 9 bases between. The germline gives CDR1 LNHDA, CDR2 SQIVND (reference sequence). The CDR3 has 13 residues. CDR3: CASSILAGTEAFF. The CDR3 bases are TGTGCCAGTAGTATATTGGCAGGGACTGAAGCTTTCTTT.

A few counts support this clone. This rearrangement joins TRBV5-4 to TRBJ2-1; D unresolved. The germline gives CDR1 SGHNT, CDR2 YYREEE (reference sequence). This CDR3 comprises 14 residues. Trimming cost V 1 base and J 4 bases, with 9 bases left between them. CDR3 loop: CASSLKQSYNEQFF. The CDR3 DNA reads TGTGCCAGCAGCTTGAAACAGAGTTACAATGAGCAGTTCTTC.

The CDR3 loop reads CASSHGGARAFF. Written as DNA, the CDR3 is TGTGCCAGCAGCCATGGGGGGGCTCGAGCTTTCTTT. This sequence joins TRBV16 and TRBJ1-1, with D tentatively TRBD1 (6 bases). The CDR3 is 12 amino acids. In germline, CDR1 is KGHSY, CDR2 FQNENV. Trimming removed 3 bases from V and 10 bases from J, with 12 bases in between.

This clone showed up just once. The chain carries TRBV11-3 and TRBJ2-5; 9 bases align to TRBD1. The CDR3 loop spans 18 amino acids. Trimming removed 4 bases from V and 3 bases from J; junction bases left unmatched: 15. The germline V gene encodes CDR1 SGHNT and CDR2 YENEEA. The CDR3 loop is CASSSRGYRGLGKETQYF. The CDR3 DNA follows: TGTGCCAGCAGCTCCAGAGGTTACAGGGGGCTGGGTAAAGAGACCCAGTACTTC.

CDR3 bases: TGCGCCAGCAGCTCGACAGGGCACCACGAGCAGTACTTC. Translation: CASSSTGHHEQYF. The rearrangement links TRBV5-1 to TRBJ2-5; 7 positions match TRBD1. The J call may be in error: the DNA end matches TRBJ2-7 better. This CDR3 has 13 amino acids. Germline CDR1 and CDR2: SGHRS and YFSETQ.

This clone showed up just a few times. The chain links TRBV6-5 to TRBJ1-6; tentative D call: TRBD1 (6 bases). The germline V gene encodes CDR1 MNHEY and CDR2 SVGAGI. The CDR3 consists of 15 residues. Trimming cost V 0 bases and J 3 bases, with 6 bases left between them. The CDR3 loop reads CASSYSGHYNSPLHF. CDR3 DNA sequence: TGTGCCAGCAGTTACTCGGGACACTATAATTCACCCCTCCACTTT.

The chain links TRBV11-2 to TRBJ2-3, with D maybe TRBD2 (5 bases). Deletions cut 5 bases from V and 2 bases from J, with 14 bases between. The CDR3 totals 15 residues. Germline-derived CDR1 and CDR2 are SGHAT and FQNNGV. The CDR3 region is CASSGGGRNTDTQYF. Written as DNA, the CDR3 is TGTGCCAGCAGCGGAGGAGGCCGCAACACAGATACGCAGTATTTT.

This clone was observed a single time. The chain joins TRBV5-1 to TRBJ2-6, with D uncertain. The CDR3 contains 18 residues. V was trimmed by 9 bases and J by 0 bases, leaving 22 bases between them. Per germline, CDR1 SGHRS and CDR2 YFSETQ. The DNA for the CDR3 is TGCGCCACCACCCCGGTTGGCGGCTCCAACTCTGGGGCCAACGTCCTGACTTTC. Its translation: CATTPVGGSNSGANVLTF.